The 8 T cell receptor beta chains reported below all come from one sample, sequenced in a study of OX40 agonist ivuxolimab in advanced cancers. The assay was immunoSEQ multiplex PCR, and TCRdb's table has in-frame clones only and misses some. The table lists some 85,000 clones, roughly 84% of them singletons. The source was CD4+ or CD8+ T cells sorted from blood, collected in a trial of the OX40 agonist ivuxolimab. The receptors here all came from an adult with an advanced solid tumor such as melanoma, head and neck, liver or kidney cancer.

The chain uses TRBV10-2 and TRBJ2-4; TRBD2 aligns across 7 bases. CDR3 length: 17 residues. V shed 0 bases and J 2 bases; nucleotides not matched to a gene: 7. CDR1 is WSHSY and CDR2 is SAAADI in the germline V gene. As DNA, the CDR3 is TGCGCCAGCAGTGAGTCGAACGCGGGAGCCTCCAAAAACATTCAGTACTTC. As protein: CASSESNAGASKNIQYF.

This chain connects TRBV18 to TRBJ2-1, with D perhaps assigned TRBD1 or TRBD2 (5 bases each). This CDR3 spans 13 amino acids. Germline V lookup: CDR1 KGHSH, CDR2 LQKENI. V lost 3 bases to trimming and J lost 10 bases, with 13 bases between them. CDR3 nucleotide sequence: TGTGCCAGCTCACCGGGACCCACTACCGAGCAGTTCTTC. Translation: CASSPGPTTEQFF.

The chain couples TRBV18 to TRBJ2-2, with D perhaps matching TRBD2 (5 bases). V was clipped by 8 bases and J by 0 bases, with 13 bases between them. The CDR3 is 15 residues long. The germline CDR1 and CDR2 sequences are KGHSH and LQKENI. The CDR3 sequence is CASPGIGTNTGELFF. In DNA form, the CDR3 reads TGTGCCAGCCCCGGGATAGGGACGAACACCGGGGAGCTGTTTTTT.

V and J are TRBV5-6 and TRBJ2-7; 9 bases are a match to TRBD2. The CDR3 is made up of 19 amino acids. V trimming: 2 bases; J trimming: 6 bases; junction bases outside the gene matches: 21. Germline assignment: CDR1 SGHDT and CDR2 YYEEEE. CDR3: CASSFVAGAWREGRIEQYF. DNA for the CDR3: TGTGCCAGCAGCTTTGTTGCAGGAGCGTGGCGGGAGGGGAGGATCGAGCAGTACTTC.

The chain uses TRBV5-1 and TRBJ2-5; 7 nucleotides agree with TRBD1. The germline V gene has CDR1 SGHRS and CDR2 YFSETQ. With V trimmed by 5 bases and J by 4 bases, 8 bases remained unmatched. The CDR3 loop spans 14 amino acids. The CDR3 DNA is TGCGCCAGCAGTCCTCAAGCAGGGGGAGAGACCCAGTACTTC. This sequence encodes CASSPQAGGETQYF.

CDR3 coding DNA: TGTGCCAGCAGTACCGGACAGGCTCCCTACGAGCAGTACTTC. It specifies CASSTGQAPYEQYF. This chain connects TRBV6-5 to TRBJ2-7; 7 bases are shared with TRBD1. V lost 5 bases and J lost 2; bases outside the gene matches: 6. Germline loops: CDR1 MNHEY, CDR2 SVGAGI. The CDR3 is made up of 14 amino acids.

This clone was counted a few times. This chain links TRBV7-8 with TRBJ1-2, with D uncertain. CDR1 and CDR2 from the germline V gene are SGHVS and FQNEAQ. V was pared by 4 bases and J by 4 bases, with 4 bases between. CDR3 size: 11 residues. Here the CDR3 DNA reads TGTGCCAGCAGCTCCGCCTATGGCTACACCTTC. Translating gives CASSSAYGYTF.

Only a few counts were recorded for this clone. V and J are TRBV9 and TRBJ2-7; TRBD2 agrees at 9 bases. Trimming took 9 bases from V and 9 from J; bases not matched to a gene: 28. This CDR3 contains 18 residues. Germline CDR1 reads SGDLS; CDR2 reads YYNGEE. The CDR3 spells CATRPDREFCGRAAVQYF. The DNA of the CDR3 is TGTGCCACCCGCCCAGACAGGGAGTTTTGCGGGAGGGCAGCGGTGCAGTACTTC.